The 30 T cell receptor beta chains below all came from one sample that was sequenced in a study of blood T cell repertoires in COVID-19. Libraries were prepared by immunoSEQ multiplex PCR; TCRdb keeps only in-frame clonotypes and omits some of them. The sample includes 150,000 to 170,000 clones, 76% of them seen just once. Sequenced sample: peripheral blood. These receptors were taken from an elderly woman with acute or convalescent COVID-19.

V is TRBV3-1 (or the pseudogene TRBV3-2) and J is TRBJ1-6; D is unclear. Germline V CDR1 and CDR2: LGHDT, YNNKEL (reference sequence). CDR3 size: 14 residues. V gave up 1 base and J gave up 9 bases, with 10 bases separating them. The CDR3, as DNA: TGTGCCAGCAGCCAAGTAGCACCGGGTTCACCCCTCCACTTT. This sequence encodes CASSQVAPGSPLHF.

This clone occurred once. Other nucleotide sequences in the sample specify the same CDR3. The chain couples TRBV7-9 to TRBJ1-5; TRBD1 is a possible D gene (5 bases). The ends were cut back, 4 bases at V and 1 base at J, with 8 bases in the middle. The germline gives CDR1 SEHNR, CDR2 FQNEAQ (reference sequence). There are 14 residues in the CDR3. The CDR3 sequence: CASSYDRSNQPQHF. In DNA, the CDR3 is TGTGCCAGCAGCTACGACAGAAGCAATCAGCCCCAGCATTTT.

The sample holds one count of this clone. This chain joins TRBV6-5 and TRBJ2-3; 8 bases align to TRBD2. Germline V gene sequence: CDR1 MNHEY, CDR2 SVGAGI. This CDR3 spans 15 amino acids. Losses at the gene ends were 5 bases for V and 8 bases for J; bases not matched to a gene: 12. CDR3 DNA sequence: TGTGCCAGCAGTCTAAGAAGCGGGAGTGGCGTTACGCAGTATTTT. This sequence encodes CASSLRSGSGVTQYF.

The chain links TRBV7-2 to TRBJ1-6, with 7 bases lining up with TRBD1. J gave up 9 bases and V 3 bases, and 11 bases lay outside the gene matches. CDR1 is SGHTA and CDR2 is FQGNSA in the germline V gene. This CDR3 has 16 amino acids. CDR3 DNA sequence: TGTGCCAGCAGCTTTCAGGGGGGGACTAGGCTTTCACCCCTCCACTTT. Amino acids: CASSFQGGTRLSPLHF. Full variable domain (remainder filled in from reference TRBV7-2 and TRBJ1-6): GAGVSQSPSNKVTEKGKDVELRCDPISGHTALYWYRQSLGQGLEFLIYFQGNSAPDKSGLPSDRFSAERTGGSVSTLTIQRTQQEDSAVYLCASSFQGGTRLSPLHFGNGTRLTVT.

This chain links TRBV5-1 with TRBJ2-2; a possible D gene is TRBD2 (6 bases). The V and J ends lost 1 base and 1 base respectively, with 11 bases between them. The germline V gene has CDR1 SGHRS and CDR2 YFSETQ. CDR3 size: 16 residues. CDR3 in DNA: TGCGCCAGCAGCTTGATTAGCGGAATGAACACCGGGGAGCTGTTTTTT. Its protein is CASSLISGMNTGELFF.

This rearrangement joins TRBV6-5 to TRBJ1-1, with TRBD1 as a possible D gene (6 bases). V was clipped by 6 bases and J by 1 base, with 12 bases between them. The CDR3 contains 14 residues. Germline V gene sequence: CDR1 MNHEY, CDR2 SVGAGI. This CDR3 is CASRGGQGNTEAFF. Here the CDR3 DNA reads TGTGCCAGCAGGGGGGGGCAGGGGAACACTGAAGCTTTCTTT.

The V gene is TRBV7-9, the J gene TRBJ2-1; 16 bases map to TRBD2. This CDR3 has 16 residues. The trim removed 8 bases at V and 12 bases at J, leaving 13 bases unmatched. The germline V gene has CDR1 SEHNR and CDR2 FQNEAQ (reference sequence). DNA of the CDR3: TGTGCCAGCTGGGGACTAGCGGGAGGGCCTTTGTTGCCGCAGTTCTTC. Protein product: CASWGLAGGPLLPQFF. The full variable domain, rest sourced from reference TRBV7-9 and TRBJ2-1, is DTGVSQNPRHKITKRGQNVTFRCDPISEHNRLYWYRQTLGQGPEFLTYFQNEAQLEKSRLLSDRFSAERPKGSFSTLEIQRTEQGDSAMYLCASWGLAGGPLLPQFFGPGTRLTVL.

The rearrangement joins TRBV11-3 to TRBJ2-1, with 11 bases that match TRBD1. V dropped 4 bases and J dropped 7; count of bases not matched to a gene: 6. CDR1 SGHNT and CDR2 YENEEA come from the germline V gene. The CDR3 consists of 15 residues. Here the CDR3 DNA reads TGTGCCAGCAGCTCAACCGGGACAGGGGGGAATGAGCAGTTCTTC. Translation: CASSSTGTGGNEQFF.

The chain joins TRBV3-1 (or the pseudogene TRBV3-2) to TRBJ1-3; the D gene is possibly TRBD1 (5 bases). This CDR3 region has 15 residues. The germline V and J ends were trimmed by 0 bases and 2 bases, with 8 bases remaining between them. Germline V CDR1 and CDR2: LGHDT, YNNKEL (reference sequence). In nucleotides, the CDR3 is TGTGCCAGCAGCCAAGACAGGGTTACTGGAAACACCATATATTTT. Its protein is CASSQDRVTGNTIYF.

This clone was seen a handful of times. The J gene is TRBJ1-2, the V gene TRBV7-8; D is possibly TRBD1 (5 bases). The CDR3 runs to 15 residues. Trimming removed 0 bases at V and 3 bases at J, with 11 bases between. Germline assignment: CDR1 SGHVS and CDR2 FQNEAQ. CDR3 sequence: CASSLARGGDYGYTF. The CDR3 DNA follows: TGTGCCAGCAGCTTAGCGCGTGGGGGGGACTATGGCTACACCTTC.

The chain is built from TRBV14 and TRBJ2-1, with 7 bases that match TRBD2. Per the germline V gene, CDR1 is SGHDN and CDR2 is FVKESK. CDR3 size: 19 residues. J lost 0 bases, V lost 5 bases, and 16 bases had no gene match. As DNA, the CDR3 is TGTGCCAGCAGCTGGACGGGCGGGAGCAGCATATCCTCCTACAATGAGCAGTTCTTC. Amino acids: CASSWTGGSSISSYNEQFF.

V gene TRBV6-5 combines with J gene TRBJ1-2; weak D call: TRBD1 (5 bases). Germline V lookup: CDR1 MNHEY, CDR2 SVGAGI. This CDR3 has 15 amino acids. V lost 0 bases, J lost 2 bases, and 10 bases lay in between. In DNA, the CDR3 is TGTGCCAGCAGTTACTCGGGGGGGAAGAACTATGGCTACACCTTC. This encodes CASSYSGGKNYGYTF.

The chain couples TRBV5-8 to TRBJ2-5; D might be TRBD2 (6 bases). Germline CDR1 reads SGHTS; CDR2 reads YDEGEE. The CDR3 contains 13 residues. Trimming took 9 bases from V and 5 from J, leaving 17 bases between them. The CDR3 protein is CAIPHDRGETQYF. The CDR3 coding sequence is TGTGCCATCCCCCACGACCGGGGGGAGACCCAGTACTTC.

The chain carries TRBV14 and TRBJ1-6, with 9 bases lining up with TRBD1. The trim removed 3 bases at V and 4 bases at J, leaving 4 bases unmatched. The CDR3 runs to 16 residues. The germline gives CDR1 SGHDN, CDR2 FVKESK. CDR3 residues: CASSQLTGGYNSPLHF. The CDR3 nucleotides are TGTGCCAGCAGCCAGTTGACAGGGGGATATAATTCACCCCTCCACTTT.

The CDR3, as DNA: TGCGCCAGCAGCTTGTCCTCGGGGGGCCCGCGGGAGACCCAGTACTTC. Encoded protein: CASSLSSGGPRETQYF. V is TRBV5-1 and J is TRBJ2-5, with D possibly being TRBD2 (7 bases). Trimming removed 1 base at V and 5 bases at J, with 18 bases between. The CDR3 has 16 residues. Germline lookup yields CDR1 SGHRS and CDR2 YFSETQ.

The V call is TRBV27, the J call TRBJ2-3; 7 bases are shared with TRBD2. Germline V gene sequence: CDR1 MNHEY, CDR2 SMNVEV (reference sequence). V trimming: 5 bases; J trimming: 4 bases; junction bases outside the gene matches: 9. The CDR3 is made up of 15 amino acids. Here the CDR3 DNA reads TGTGCCAGCAGTCCCGGAGCGGGGAGGGCAGATACGCAGTATTTT. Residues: CASSPGAGRADTQYF.

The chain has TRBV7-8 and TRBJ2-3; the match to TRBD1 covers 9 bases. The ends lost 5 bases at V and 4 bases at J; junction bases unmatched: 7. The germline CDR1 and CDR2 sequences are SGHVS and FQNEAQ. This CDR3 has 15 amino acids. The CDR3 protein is CASSTGQGYADTQYF. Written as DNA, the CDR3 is TGTGCCAGCAGCACCGGACAGGGGTATGCAGATACGCAGTATTTT.

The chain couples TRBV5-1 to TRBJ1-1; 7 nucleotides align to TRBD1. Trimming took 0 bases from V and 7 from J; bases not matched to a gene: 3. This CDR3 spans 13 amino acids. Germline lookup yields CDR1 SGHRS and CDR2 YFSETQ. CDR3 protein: CASSLGWTGEAFF. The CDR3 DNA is TGCGCCAGCAGCTTGGGCTGGACAGGTGAAGCTTTCTTT.

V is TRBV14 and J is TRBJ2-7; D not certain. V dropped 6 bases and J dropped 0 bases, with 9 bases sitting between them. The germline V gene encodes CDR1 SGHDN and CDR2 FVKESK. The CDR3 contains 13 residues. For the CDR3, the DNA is TGTGCCAGCAGTTCATACATCTCCTACGAGCAGTACTTC. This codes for CASSSYISYEQYF.

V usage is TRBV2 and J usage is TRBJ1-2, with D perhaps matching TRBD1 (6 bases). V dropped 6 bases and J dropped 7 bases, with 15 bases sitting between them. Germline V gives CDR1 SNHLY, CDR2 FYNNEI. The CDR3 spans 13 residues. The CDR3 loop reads CASRGDISSGYTF. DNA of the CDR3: TGTGCCAGCAGGGGGGACATAAGTTCTGGCTACACCTTC.

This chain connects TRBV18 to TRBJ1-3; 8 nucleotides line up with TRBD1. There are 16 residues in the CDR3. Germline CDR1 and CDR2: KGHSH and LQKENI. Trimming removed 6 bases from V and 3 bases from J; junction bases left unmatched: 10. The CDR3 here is CASSPAQGARGNTIYF. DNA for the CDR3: TGTGCCAGCTCGCCAGCTCAGGGGGCGCGTGGAAACACCATATATTTT.

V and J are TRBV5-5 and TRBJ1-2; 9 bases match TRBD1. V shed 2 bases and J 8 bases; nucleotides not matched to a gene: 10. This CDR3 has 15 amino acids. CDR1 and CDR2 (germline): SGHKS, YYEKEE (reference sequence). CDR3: CASSLGTGSLAGYTF. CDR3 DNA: TGTGCCAGCAGCTTAGGGACAGGGTCCTTAGCGGGCTACACCTTC.

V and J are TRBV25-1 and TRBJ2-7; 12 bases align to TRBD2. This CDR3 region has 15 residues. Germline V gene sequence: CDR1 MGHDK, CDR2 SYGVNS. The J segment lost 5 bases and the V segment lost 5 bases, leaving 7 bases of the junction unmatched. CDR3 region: CASSIRGLAGHEQYF. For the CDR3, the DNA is TGTGCCAGCAGTATCCGGGGACTAGCGGGCCACGAGCAGTACTTC.

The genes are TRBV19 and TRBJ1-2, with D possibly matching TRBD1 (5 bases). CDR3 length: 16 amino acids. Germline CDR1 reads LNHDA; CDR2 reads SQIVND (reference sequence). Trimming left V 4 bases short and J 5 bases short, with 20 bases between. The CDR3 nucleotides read TGTGCCAGTAGTACATCCGGACAACTCCTGGGGTATGGCTACACCTTC. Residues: CASSTSGQLLGYGYTF.

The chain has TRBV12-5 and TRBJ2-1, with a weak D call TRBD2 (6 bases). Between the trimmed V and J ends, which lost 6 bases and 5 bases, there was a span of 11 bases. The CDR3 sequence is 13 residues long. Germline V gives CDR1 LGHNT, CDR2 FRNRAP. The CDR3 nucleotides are TGTGCTAGTGGCGGGGACTTGCACAATGAGCAGTTCTTC. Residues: CASGGDLHNEQFF.

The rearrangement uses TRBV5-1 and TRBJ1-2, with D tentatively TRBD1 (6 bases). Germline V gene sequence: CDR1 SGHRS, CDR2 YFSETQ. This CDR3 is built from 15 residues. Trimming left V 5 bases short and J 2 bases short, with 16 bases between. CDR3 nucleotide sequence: TGCGCCAGCAGGGAGTCACAGGGTTCAAACTATGGCTACACCTTC. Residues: CASRESQGSNYGYTF.

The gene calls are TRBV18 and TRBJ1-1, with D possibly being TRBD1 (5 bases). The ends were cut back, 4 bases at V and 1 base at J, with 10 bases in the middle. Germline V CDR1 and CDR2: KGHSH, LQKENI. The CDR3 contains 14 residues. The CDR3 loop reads CASSLDGANTEAFF. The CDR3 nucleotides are TGTGCCAGCTCACTAGATGGGGCGAACACTGAAGCTTTCTTT.

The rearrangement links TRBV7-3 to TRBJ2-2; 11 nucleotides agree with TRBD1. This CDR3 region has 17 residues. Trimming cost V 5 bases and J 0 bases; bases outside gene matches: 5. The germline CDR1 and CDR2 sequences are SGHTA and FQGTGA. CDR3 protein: CASSRGQGAANTGELFF. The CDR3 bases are TGTGCCAGCAGCCGCGGACAGGGGGCGGCGAACACCGGGGAGCTGTTTTTT.

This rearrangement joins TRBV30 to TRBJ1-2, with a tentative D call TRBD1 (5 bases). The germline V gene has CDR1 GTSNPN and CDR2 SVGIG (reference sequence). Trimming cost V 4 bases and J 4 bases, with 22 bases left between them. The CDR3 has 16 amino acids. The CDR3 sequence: CAWKRGVAGKGYGYTF. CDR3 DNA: TGTGCCTGGAAAAGGGGTGTTGCTGGGAAGGGCTATGGCTACACCTTC.

The CDR3 is CASSFLPKRQGLNEQFF. In nucleotides, the CDR3 is TGTGCCAGCAGCTTCCTCCCTAAGAGACAGGGCCTCAATGAGCAGTTCTTC. The chain is built from TRBV16 and TRBJ2-1, with 7 positions matching TRBD1. This CDR3 contains 17 residues. The V and J ends lost 5 bases and 6 bases, in that order; junction bases with no gene match: 16. The germline gives CDR1 KGHSY, CDR2 FQNENV.